This T cell receptor (beta chain) was sequenced during a study of blood T cell repertoires in COVID-19. Generated by immunoSEQ multiplex PCR, the TCRdb table keeps only in-frame clones and is missing some. The repertoire has about 11,000 clones, roughly four fifths of them found once; the top ten carry approximately 32%. V was pared by 3 bases and J by 3 bases, with 12 bases between. Germline CDR1 and CDR2: SGHVS and FNYEAQ. This CDR3 is built from 15 residues. The chain joins TRBV7-6 to TRBJ2-1, with TRBD1 as a possible D gene (6 bases). Input material: peripheral blood. This sequence originates from a man over 45 with active COVID-19. CDR3 loop: CASSLGRGDYNEQFF. Here the CDR3 DNA reads TGTGCCAGCAGCTTGGGCAGGGGCGACTACAATGAGCAGTTCTTC. The variable domain in full, completed from reference TRBV7-6 and TRBJ2-1, reads GAGVSQSPRYKVTKRGQDVALRCDPISGHVSLYWYRQALGQGPEFLTYFNYEAQQDKSGLPNDRFSAERPEGSISTLTIQRTEQRDSAMYRCASSLGRGDYNEQFFGPGTRLTVL.